The 7 T cell receptor beta chains given below trace back to one sample, sequenced in a study of OX40 agonist ivuxolimab in advanced cancers. The repertoire was sequenced with immunoSEQ multiplex PCR; TCRdb's copy has only in-frame clones and lacks some. The profile covers approximately 58,000 clones, with 82% appearing a single time and 1.4% to 1.5% taken by the ten largest. The sample here was CD4+ or CD8+ T cells sorted from blood, taken in a trial of the OX40 agonist ivuxolimab. The receptor source for this set is an adult with an advanced solid tumor such as melanoma, head and neck, liver or kidney cancer.

The chain recombines TRBV19 with TRBJ1-1; 10 positions agree with TRBD1. CDR3 size: 14 residues. V gave up 4 bases and J gave up 5 bases; unmatched junction bases: 4. Germline CDR1 is LNHDA and CDR2 is SQIVND (reference sequence). CDR3 DNA: TGTGCCAGTAGTAATGACAGGGGGCAGACTGAAGCTTTCTTT. It yields the protein CASSNDRGQTEAFF. The full variable domain, in which reference TRBV19 and TRBJ1-1 provide the parts outside the CDR3, is DGGITQSPKYLFRKEGQNVTLSCEQNLNHDAMYWYRQDPGQGLRLIYYSQIVNDFQKGDIAEGYSVSREKKESFPLTVTSAQKNPTAFYLCASSNDRGQTEAFFGQGTRLTVV.

J is TRBJ1-3 and V is TRBV9, with D unclear. The length of the CDR3 is 16 residues. In germline, CDR1 is SGDLS, CDR2 YYNGEE. V gave up 2 bases and J gave up 0 bases, with 12 bases separating them. CDR3 DNA sequence: TGTGCCAGCAGCGTGGGGTTCGCATACTCTGGAAACACCATATATTTT. Its protein is CASSVGFAYSGNTIYF. The entire variable domain, with the rest obtained from reference TRBV9 and TRBJ1-3, is as follows: DSGVTQTPKHLITATGQRVTLRCSPRSGDLSVYWYQQSLDQGLQFLIQYYNGEERAKGNILERFSAQQFPDLHSELNLSSLELGDSALYFCASSVGFAYSGNTIYFGEGSWLTVV.

This chain links TRBV29-1 with TRBJ2-7; maybe TRBD1 (5 bases). The ends were cut back, 5 bases at V and 4 bases at J, with 9 bases in the middle. The length of the CDR3 is 11 residues. Germline V gene data show CDR1 as SQVTM and CDR2 as ANQGSEA. CDR3 DNA sequence: TGCAGCGTTTCGAAGGGGTACGAGCAGTACTTC. This gives the protein CSVSKGYEQYF.

The chain uses TRBV7-2 and TRBJ1-2; the match to TRBD1 covers 8 bases. Unmatched junction bases numbered 9, after V lost 4 bases and J lost 5 bases. The CDR3 spans 15 residues. The germline V gene has CDR1 SGHTA and CDR2 FQGNSA. DNA for the CDR3: TGTGCCAGCAGCTCGGACAGGGCCCTAAGATATGGCTACACCTTC. It encodes CASSSDRALRYGYTF.

For this clone: One end of the junction varies from germline; a read error may be responsible. The J gene is TRBJ2-3, the V gene TRBV29-1; D ambiguous. This CDR3 spans 13 amino acids. The germline V gene encodes CDR1 SQVTM and CDR2 ANQGSEA. CDR3 in DNA: TGCCGCGTTGGTGCGGTAAAGCACAGATACGCAGTATTT. Translating gives CRVGAVKHRYAVF.

CDR3 nucleotide sequence: TGTGCCAGCTCACCAGAGCGACAGGGGGCTAGCACAGATACGCAGTATTTT. This sequence encodes CASSPERQGASTDTQYF. V and J are TRBV18 and TRBJ2-3; the match to TRBD1 covers 10 bases. With V trimmed by 2 bases and J by 0 bases, 5 bases remained unmatched. This CDR3 spans 17 amino acids. Germline CDR1 and CDR2: KGHSH and LQKENI.

The gene calls are TRBV19 and TRBJ2-7; D is perhaps TRBD2 (5 bases). V was clipped by 7 bases and J by 4 bases, with 20 bases between them. The CDR3 loop spans 15 amino acids. CDR1 is LNHDA, CDR2 SQIVND, per germline (reference sequence). The DNA for the CDR3 is TGTGCCAGTACCAAGGGAGTAGCAGGAGAGTACGAGCAGTACTTC. Translating it yields CASTKGVAGEYEQYF.